The text below deals with one T cell receptor beta chain. CDR1 is DFQATT and CDR2 is SNEGSKA in the germline V gene (reference sequence). CDR3 length: 14 residues. J lost 4 bases, V lost 1 base, and 5 bases had no gene match. Researchers amplified the TCR beta CDR3 regions from RNA transcripts. TCR CDR3 underwent first-round RT-PCR with the HTBI primer set. TCRdb re-called the multiplex PCR reads through MiXCR, storing one row per CDR3 protein. The sample gives hundreds of thousands of distinct CDR3 sequences, roughly 23% of which show up once; 45% to 55% is in the top ten. This record comes from a study of T cells in Graves' hyperthyroidism and ophthalmopathy. Study-level background: Peripheral blood was drawn at first diagnosis, prior to all treatment.

The chain is built from TRBV20-1 and TRBJ2-3; 7 positions match TRBD2. This clonotype was sampled from a woman aged 70 to 79 with Graves' ophthalmopathy. The sequencing sample was made of blood. CDR3 region: CSARGAGMPDTQYF. The DNA for the CDR3 is TGCAGTGCTAGAGGAGCGGGAATGCCAGATACGCAGTATTTT.